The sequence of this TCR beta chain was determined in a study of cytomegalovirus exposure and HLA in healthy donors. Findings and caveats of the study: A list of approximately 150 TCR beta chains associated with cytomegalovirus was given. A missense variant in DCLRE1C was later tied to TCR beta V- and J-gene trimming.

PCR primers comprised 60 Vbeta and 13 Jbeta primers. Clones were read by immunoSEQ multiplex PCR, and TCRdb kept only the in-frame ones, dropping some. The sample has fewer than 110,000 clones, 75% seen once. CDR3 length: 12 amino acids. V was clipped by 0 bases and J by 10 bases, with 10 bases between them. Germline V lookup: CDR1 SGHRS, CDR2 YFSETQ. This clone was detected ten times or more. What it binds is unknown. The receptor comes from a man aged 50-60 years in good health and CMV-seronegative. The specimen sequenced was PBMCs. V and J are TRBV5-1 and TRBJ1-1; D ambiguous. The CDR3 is CASSLEAGGAFF. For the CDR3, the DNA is TGCGCCAGCAGCTTGGAAGCCGGAGGAGCTTTCTTT.